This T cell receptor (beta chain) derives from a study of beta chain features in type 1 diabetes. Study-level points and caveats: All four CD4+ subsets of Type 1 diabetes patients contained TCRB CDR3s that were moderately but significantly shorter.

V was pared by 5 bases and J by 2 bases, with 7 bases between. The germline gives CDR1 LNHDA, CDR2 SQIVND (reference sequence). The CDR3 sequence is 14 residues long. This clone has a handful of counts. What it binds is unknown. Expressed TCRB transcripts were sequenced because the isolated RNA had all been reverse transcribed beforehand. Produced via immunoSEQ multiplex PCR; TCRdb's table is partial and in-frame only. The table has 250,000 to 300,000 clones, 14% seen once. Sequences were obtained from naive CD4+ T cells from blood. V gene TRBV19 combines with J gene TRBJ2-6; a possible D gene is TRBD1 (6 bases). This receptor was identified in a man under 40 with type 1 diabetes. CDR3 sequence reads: CASSHRAGANVLTF. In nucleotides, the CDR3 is TGTGCCAGTAGTCACAGGGCTGGGGCCAACGTCCTGACTTTC.